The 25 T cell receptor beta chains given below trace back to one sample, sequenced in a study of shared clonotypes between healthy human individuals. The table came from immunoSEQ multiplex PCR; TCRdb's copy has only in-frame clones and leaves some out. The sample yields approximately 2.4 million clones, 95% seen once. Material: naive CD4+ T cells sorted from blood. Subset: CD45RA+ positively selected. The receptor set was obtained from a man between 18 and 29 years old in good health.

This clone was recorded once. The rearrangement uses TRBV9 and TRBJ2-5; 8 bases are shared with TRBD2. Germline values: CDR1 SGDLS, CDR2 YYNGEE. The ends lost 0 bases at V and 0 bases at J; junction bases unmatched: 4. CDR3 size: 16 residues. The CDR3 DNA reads TGTGCCAGCAGCGTAGGAGTAGCGGGGCACCAAGAGACCCAGTACTTC. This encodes CASSVGVAGHQETQYF.

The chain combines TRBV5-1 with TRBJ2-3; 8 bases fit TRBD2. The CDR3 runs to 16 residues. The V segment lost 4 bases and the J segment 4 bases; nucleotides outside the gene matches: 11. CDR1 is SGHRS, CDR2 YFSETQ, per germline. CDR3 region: CASSPGGSGGSDTQYF. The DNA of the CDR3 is TGCGCCAGCAGCCCTGGAGGGAGCGGGGGTTCAGATACGCAGTATTTT.

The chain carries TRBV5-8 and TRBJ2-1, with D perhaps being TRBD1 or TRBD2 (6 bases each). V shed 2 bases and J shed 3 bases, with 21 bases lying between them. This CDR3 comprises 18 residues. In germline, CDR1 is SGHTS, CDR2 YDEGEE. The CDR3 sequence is CASSFRDMGRSFYNEQFF. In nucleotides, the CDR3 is TGTGCCAGCAGCTTCCGGGACATGGGGAGGTCCTTCTACAATGAGCAGTTCTTC.

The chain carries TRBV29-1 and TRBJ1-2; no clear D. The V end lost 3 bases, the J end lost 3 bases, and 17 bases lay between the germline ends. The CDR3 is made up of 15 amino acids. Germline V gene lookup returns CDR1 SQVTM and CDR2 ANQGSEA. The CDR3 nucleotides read TGCAGCGTTGATGGGGTGGCTGGAGGGCACTATGGCTACACCTTC. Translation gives CSVDGVAGGHYGYTF. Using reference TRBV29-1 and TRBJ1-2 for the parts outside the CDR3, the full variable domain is SAVISQKPSRDICQRGTSLTIQCQVDSQVTMMFWYRQQPGQSLTLIATANQGSEATYESGFVIDKFPISRPNLTFSTLTVSNMSPEDSSIYLCSVDGVAGGHYGYTFGSGTRLTVV.

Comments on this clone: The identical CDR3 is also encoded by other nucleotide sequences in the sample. The CDR3 reads CASSPPTDTQYF. CDR3 coding DNA: TGTGCCAGCTCACCACCGACAGATACGCAGTATTTT. The chain carries TRBV18 and TRBJ2-3, with D hard to call. CDR1 and CDR2 from the germline V gene are KGHSH and LQKENI. CDR3 length: 12 amino acids. V was clipped by 0 bases and J by 3 bases, with 1 base between them.

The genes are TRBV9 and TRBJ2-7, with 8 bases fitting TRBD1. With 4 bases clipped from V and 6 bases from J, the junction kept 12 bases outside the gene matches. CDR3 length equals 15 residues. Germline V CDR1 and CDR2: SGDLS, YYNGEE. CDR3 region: CASSPPSRGLPEQYF. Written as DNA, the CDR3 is TGTGCCAGCAGCCCCCCGAGCAGGGGGCTTCCCGAGCAGTACTTC.

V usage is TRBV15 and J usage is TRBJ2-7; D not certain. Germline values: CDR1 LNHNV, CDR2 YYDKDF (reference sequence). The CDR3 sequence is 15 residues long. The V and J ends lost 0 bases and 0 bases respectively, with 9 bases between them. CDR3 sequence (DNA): TGTGCCACCAGCAGAGATCGAGACCGCTCCTACGAGCAGTACTTC. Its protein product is CATSRDRDRSYEQYF.

This CDR3 reads CASSPFGLAGDNEQFF. As DNA, the CDR3 is TGTGCCAGCAGCCCCTTCGGGCTAGCGGGGGACAATGAGCAGTTCTTC. The V call is TRBV4-2, the J call TRBJ2-1, with 10 bases matching TRBD2. Trimming took 4 bases from V and 5 from J; bases not matched to a gene: 8. This CDR3 contains 16 residues. Germline CDR1 and CDR2: LGHNA and YNFKEQ.

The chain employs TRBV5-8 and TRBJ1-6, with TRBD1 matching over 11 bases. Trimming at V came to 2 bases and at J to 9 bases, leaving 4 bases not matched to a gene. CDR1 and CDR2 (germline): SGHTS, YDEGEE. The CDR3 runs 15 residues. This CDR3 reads CASSFRDRGVSPLHF. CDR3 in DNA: TGTGCCAGCAGCTTCCGGGACAGGGGGGTTTCACCCCTCCACTTT.

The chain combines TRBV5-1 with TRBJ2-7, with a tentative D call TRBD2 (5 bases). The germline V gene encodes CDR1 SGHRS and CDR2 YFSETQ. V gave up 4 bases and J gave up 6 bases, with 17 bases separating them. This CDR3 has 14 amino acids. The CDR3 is CASSTAGPVREQYF. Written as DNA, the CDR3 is TGCGCCAGCAGCACCGCGGGCCCAGTACGCGAGCAGTACTTC.

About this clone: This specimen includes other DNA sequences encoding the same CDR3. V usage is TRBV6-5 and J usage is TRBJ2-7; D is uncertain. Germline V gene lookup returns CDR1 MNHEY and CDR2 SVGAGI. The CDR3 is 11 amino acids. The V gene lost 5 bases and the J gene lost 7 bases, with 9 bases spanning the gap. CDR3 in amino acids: CASSPGLEQYF. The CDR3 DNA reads TGTGCCAGCAGTCCGGGCCTTGAGCAGTACTTC.

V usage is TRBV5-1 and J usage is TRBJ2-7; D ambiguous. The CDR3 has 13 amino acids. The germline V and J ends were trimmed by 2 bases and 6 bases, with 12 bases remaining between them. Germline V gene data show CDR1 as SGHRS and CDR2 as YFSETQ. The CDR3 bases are TGCGCCAGCAGCTTTAGGTACTGGAGCGAGCAGTACTTC. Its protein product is CASSFRYWSEQYF.

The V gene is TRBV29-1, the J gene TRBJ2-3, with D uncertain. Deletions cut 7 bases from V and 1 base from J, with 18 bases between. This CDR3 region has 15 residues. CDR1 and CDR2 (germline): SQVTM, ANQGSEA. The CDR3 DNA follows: TGCAGCGCCTTTCCGCCCGGCAGAGGCACAGATACGCAGTATTTT. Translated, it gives CSAFPPGRGTDTQYF.

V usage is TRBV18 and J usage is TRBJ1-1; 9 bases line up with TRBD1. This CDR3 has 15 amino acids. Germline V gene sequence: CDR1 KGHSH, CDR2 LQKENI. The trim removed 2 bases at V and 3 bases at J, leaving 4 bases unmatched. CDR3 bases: TGTGCCAGCTCACCAAAAACAGGGGGCGACACTGAAGCTTTCTTT. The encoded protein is CASSPKTGGDTEAFF.

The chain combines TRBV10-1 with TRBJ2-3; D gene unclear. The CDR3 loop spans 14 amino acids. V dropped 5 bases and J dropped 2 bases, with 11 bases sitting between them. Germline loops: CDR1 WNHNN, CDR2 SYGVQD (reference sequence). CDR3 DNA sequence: TGCGCCAGCAGTAGTAGTACCGTCACAGATACGCAGTATTTT. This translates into CASSSSTVTDTQYF.

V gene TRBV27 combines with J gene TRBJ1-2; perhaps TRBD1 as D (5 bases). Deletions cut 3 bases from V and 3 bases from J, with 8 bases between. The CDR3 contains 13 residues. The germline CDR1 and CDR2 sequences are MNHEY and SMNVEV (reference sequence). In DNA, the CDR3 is TGTGCCAGCAGTTTTGGGGGATACTATGGCTACACCTTC. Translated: CASSFGGYYGYTF.

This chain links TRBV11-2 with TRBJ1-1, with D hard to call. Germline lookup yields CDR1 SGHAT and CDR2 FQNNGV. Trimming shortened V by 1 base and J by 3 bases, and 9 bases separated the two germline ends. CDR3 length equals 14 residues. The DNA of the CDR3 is TGTGCCAGCAGCTTAGGAGGGCGGGACACTGAAGCTTTCTTT. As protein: CASSLGGRDTEAFF.

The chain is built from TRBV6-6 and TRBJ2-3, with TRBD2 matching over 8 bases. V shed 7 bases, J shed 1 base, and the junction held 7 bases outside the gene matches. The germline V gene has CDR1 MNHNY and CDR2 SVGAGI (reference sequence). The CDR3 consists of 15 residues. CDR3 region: CASKPAGAGTDTQYF. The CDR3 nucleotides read TGTGCCAGCAAACCAGCGGGAGCCGGCACAGATACGCAGTATTTT.

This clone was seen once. The CDR3 DNA is TGTGCCAGCAGGAGGGGGGGGGAGAACACTGAAGCTTTCTTT. It codes for CASRRGGENTEAFF. The V and J genes are TRBV6-1 and TRBJ1-1; D might be TRBD1 (6 bases). Trimming pared 6 bases from V and 1 base from J, leaving 12 bases between. Looked up from germline, CDR1 is MNHNS and CDR2 is SASEGT. The CDR3 totals 14 residues.

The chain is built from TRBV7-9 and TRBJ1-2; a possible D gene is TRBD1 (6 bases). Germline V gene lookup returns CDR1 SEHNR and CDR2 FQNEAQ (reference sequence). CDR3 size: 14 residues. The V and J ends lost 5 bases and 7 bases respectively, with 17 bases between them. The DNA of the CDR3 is TGTGCCAGCAGCCCTAACAGGGTTCTAACTGGCTACACCTTC. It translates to CASSPNRVLTGYTF.

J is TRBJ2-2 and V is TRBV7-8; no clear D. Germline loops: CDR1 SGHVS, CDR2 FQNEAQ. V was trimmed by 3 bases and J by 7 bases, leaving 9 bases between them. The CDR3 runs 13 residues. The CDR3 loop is CASSFYRIGELFF. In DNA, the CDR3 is TGTGCCAGCAGCTTTTATCGGATCGGGGAGCTGTTTTTT. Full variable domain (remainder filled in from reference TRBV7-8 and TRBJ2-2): GAGVSQSPRYKVAKRGQDVALRCDPISGHVSLFWYQQALGQGPEFLTYFQNEAQLDKSGLPSDRFFAERPEGSVSTLKIQRTQQEDSAVYLCASSFYRIGELFFGEGSRLTVL.

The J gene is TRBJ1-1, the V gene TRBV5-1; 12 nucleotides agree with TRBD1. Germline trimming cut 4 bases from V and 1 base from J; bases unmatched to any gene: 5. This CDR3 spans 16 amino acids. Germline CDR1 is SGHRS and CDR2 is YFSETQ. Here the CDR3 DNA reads TGCGCCAGCAGCCCAGGGGACAGGGGGCGGAACACTGAAGCTTTCTTT. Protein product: CASSPGDRGRNTEAFF.

CDR3 region: CASSQESEKLFF. The CDR3, as DNA: TGCGCCAGCAGCCAAGAAAGTGAAAAACTGTTTTTT. The rearrangement uses TRBV4-3 and TRBJ1-4; D unresolved. V was trimmed by 0 bases and J by 7 bases, leaving 3 bases between them. The length of the CDR3 is 12 residues. The germline V gene encodes CDR1 LGHNA and CDR2 YSLEER.

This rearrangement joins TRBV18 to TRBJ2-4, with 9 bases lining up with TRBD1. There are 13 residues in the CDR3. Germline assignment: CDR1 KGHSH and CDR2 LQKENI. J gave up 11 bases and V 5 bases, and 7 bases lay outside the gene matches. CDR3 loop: CASSSGDREVQYF. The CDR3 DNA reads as TGTGCCAGCTCATCGGGGGACAGGGAGGTTCAGTACTTC.

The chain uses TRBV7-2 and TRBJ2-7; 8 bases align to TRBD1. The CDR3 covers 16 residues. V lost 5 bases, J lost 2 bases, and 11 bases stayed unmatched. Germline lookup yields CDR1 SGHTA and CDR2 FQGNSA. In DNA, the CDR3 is TGTGCCAGCAGCCCAAACGGACAGGGATTGGCCTACGAGCAGTACTTC. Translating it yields CASSPNGQGLAYEQYF.